The 10 T cell receptor beta chains in this list originate from one sample, sequenced in a study of blood T cells in healthy people across ages. A second PCR of about 7 to 12 cycles used a sample-barcoded 5' primer and a J-beta primer mix. Each CDR3 protein gets one entry after TCRdb re-called the 5' RACE reads with MiXCR. The repertoire holds 650,000 to 800,000 distinct CDR3 sequences, with around two fifths as singletons. The sequencing input was blood. These receptor sequences come from a man aged 60 to 69 in good health.

This clonotype was recorded once. V is TRBV7-8 and J is TRBJ2-3; 13 bases are a match to TRBD2. The CDR3 runs 17 residues. After removal of 5 bases from V and 2 bases from J, the junction contained 7 bases not matched to a gene. Germline CDR1 SGHVS, CDR2 FQNEAQ. CDR3 nucleotides: TGTGCCAGCAGCACGATGACTAGCGGGGGGAACACAGATACGCAGTATTTT. The encoded protein is CASSTMTSGGNTDTQYF.

The chain links TRBV30 to TRBJ2-1, with D possibly TRBD2 on 6 matching bases. Germline V CDR1 and CDR2: GTSNPN, SVGIG (reference sequence). This CDR3 has 13 amino acids. V was clipped by 3 bases and J by 5 bases, with 11 bases between them. CDR3 sequence: CAWSGGFNNEQFF. CDR3 nucleotide sequence: TGTGCCTGGAGCGGGGGATTCAACAATGAGCAGTTCTTC.

This sequence joins TRBV29-1 and TRBJ1-1; D perhaps matches TRBD1 (5 bases). CDR1 is SQVTM and CDR2 is ANQGSEA in the germline V gene. V dropped 4 bases and J dropped 4 bases, with 13 bases sitting between them. This CDR3 is 13 amino acids long. The CDR3 sequence is CSVAQARITEAFF. In DNA, the CDR3 is TGCAGCGTTGCACAGGCTAGGATCACTGAAGCTTTCTTT.

Here the CDR3 reads CASSVQGWSTNEKLFF. As DNA, the CDR3 is TGTGCCAGCAGCGTACAGGGATGGTCAACTAATGAAAAACTGTTTTTT. The J gene is TRBJ1-4, the V gene TRBV9; D perhaps matches TRBD1 (5 bases). Germline CDR1 SGDLS, CDR2 YYNGEE. The CDR3 runs 16 residues. V lost 1 base, J lost 0 bases, and 10 bases lay in between.

The chain employs TRBV7-2 and TRBJ1-6; D is undetermined. The CDR3 consists of 15 residues. Looked up from germline, CDR1 is SGHTA and CDR2 is FQGNSA. Trimming shortened V by 3 bases and J by 7 bases, and 13 bases separated the two germline ends. Here the CDR3 DNA reads TGTGCCAGCAGCTTCCGACGGCAAAAAAATTCACCCCTCCACTTT. It encodes CASSFRRQKNSPLHF.

The chain uses TRBV12-3 or TRBV12-4 and TRBJ2-4; TRBD2 aligns across 9 bases. The V and J ends lost 6 bases and 2 bases, in that order; junction bases with no gene match: 2. This CDR3 has 14 amino acids. The CDR3 nucleotides read TGTGCCAGCAGGCTAGCGGGGCCCAAAAACATTCAGTACTTC. Protein sequence: CASRLAGPKNIQYF.

The sample holds a few counts of this clonotype. The chain couples TRBV6-2 or TRBV6-3 to TRBJ2-5; 8 bases agree with TRBD1. Germline lookup yields CDR1 MNHEY and CDR2 SVGEGT. The V and J ends lost 8 bases and 2 bases, in that order; junction bases with no gene match: 10. The CDR3 extends over 15 amino acids. This chain's CDR3 is CASLTDRAKQETQYF. The CDR3 bases are TGTGCCAGCCTAACGGACAGGGCGAAACAAGAGACCCAGTACTTC.

This chain connects TRBV6-2 or TRBV6-3 to TRBJ2-5; TRBD2 aligns across 11 bases. Trimming at V came to 2 bases and at J to 11 bases, leaving 10 bases not matched to a gene. This CDR3 comprises 15 residues. Germline loops: CDR1 MNHEY, CDR2 SVGEGT. The CDR3 DNA reads TGTGCCAGCAGTTACCCTAGCGGGGGGTCCCGTAAGCAGTACTTC. This translates into CASSYPSGGSRKQYF.

This clonotype was observed a handful of times. This chain's CDR3 is CSVQTAGTSLPTGELFF. CDR3 nucleotide sequence: TGCAGTGTCCAAACCGCCGGGACTAGCCTTCCCACCGGGGAGCTGTTTTTT. V is TRBV20-1 and J is TRBJ2-2; 9 positions agree with TRBD2. Per the germline V gene, CDR1 is DFQATT and CDR2 is SNEGSKA (reference sequence). The ends lost 7 bases at V and 4 bases at J; junction bases unmatched: 16. This CDR3 contains 17 residues.

The chain recombines TRBV30 with TRBJ1-4; unclear D gene. The CDR3 has 15 amino acids. Trimming cost V 2 bases and J 0 bases, with 10 bases left between them. Germline V lookup: CDR1 GTSNPN, CDR2 SVGIG (reference sequence). The CDR3 sequence: CAWSPGEATNEKLFF. CDR3 in DNA: TGTGCCTGGAGTCCTGGAGAGGCAACTAATGAAAAACTGTTTTTT.